Below, one T cell receptor beta chain is given with its context. Its antigen is still unknown. These data belong to a study of cytomegalovirus exposure and HLA in healthy donors. Study-wide context: Per a later analysis, the approximately 690 first-cohort and 100 to 150 validation repertoires shared one platform. General study findings and limits: That first-cohort TCR clusters tended to co-occur in the 90 to 150 validation repertoires was found in a later analysis. Rarity characterized most TCR sequences, yet some public TCRs appeared in many donors. Testing in vitro showed a few CMV-associated chains specific for CMV antigens.

Only in-frame clones appear in the TCRdb table, and some are missing; sequencing was by immunoSEQ multiplex PCR. The data show fewer than 350,000 clones, with over 75% seen just once and about 0.9% held by the top ten. Per germline, CDR1 SQVTM and CDR2 ANQGSEA. V lost 4 bases, J lost 9 bases, and 10 bases stayed unmatched. This CDR3 is 14 amino acids long. The receptor was derived from a woman between 18 and 29 years old in good health and CMV-seronegative. The chain uses TRBV29-1 and TRBJ2-1, with 9 bases that match TRBD1. Specimen: PBMCs. The CDR3 reads CSVVSGQGLSEQFF. CDR3 DNA sequence: TGCAGCGTTGTTTCGGGACAGGGATTGAGTGAGCAGTTCTTC.